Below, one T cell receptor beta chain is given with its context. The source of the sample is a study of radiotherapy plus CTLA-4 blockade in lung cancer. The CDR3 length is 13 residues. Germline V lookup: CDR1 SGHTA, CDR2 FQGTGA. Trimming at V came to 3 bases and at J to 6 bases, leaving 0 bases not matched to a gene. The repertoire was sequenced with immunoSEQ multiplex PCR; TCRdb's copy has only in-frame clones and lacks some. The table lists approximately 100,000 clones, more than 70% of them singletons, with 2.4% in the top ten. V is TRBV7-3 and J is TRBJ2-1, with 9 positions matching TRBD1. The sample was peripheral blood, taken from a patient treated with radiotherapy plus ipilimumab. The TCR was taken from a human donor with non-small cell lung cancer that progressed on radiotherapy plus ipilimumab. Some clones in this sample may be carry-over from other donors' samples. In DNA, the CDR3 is TGTGCCAGCAGCTTGACAGGGGGCAATGAGCAGTTCTTC. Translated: CASSLTGGNEQFF.